The clone carrying this T cell receptor (beta chain) was picked up a small number of times. Germline-derived CDR1 and CDR2 are MNHEY and SVGAGI. The V end lost 7 bases, the J end lost 11 bases, and 20 bases lay between the germline ends. This CDR3 has 13 residues. This entry is derived from a study of control samples from healthy donors and cancer patients. Some clones are missing from TCRdb's copy, which holds only in-frame ones; the method was immunoSEQ multiplex PCR. The repertoire holds tens of thousands of clones, roughly 88% seen once, with 4.5% to 6% in the top ten. V gene TRBV6-5 combines with J gene TRBJ1-1; possibly TRBD1 for D (6 bases). The sequence was obtained from a woman between 45 and 60 years old in good health. The sample was blood. This CDR3 is CASTRGGSLEAFF. The CDR3 nucleotides are TGTGCCAGCACGAGAGGGGGGAGCTTGGAGGCTTTCTTT.